This T cell receptor beta chain was identified during a study of identifying expanded T cells in peripheral blood. Points from the study as a whole: Differentially abundant clones: roughly 1.2 between replicates, 15 to 17 at approximately 14 days, around 19 at four. Clone count variance between roughly 2-week samples rose with total template count.

Collection occurred without any documented infections or immune events in donors. CDR1 is ENHRY and CDR2 is SYGVKD in the germline V gene. The CDR3 consists of 15 residues. V lost 10 bases, J lost 0 bases, and 5 bases stayed unmatched. The sample holds one count of this clone. What it binds is unknown. The assay was immunoSEQ multiplex PCR, and TCRdb's table has in-frame clones only and misses some. The sample carries about 74,000 clones, approximately 84% recorded once. The sequenced sample consisted of blood. The sequence was obtained from a person between 18 and 70 years old in good health. J is TRBJ2-1 and V is TRBV10-3, with 11 bases identical to TRBD2. CDR3 coding DNA: TGTGCCACGGGACTAGCGGAGATCTCCTACAATGAGCAGTTCTTC. Encoded protein: CATGLAEISYNEQFF.